This T cell receptor beta chain is drawn from a study of tumor-infiltrating lymphocytes in primary liver carcinoma. Regarding the study as a whole: Tumor top-250-clone fraction significantly exceeded that of blood (p = 0.039).

On this clonotype itself: Its antigen is not known. Being one base from a much bigger clone, this may be a read error.

RNA and DNA were co-extracted from 20-30 mg of unsorted bulk tissue. Surgical resection served as treatment for the primary liver carcinoma of these patients. From germline, CDR1 is MDHEN and CDR2 SYDVKM. J gave up 4 bases and V 3 bases, and 11 bases lay outside the gene matches. The CDR3 consists of 16 residues. The input was around 530 ng total RNA; TCR beta cDNA was made from it with a constant-region primer. Three rounds of nested multiplex PCR with slightly modified ARM-PCR produced TCR beta libraries. TRBV1-TRBV30 forward primers and a C-beta reverse primer were used in the first two PCR rounds, which each ran for about 11 cycles. From the multiplex PCR reads, TCRdb called clonotypes with MiXCR, one entry per CDR3 protein. The table has 90,000 to 150,000 distinct CDR3 sequences, approximately 71% seen once; the top ten hold more than 8%.

The sequenced material came from tumor-adjacent normal liver tissue. This chain connects TRBV28 to TRBJ2-5; 7 nucleotides line up with TRBD2. The TCR comes from a woman aged 60-70 years with primary liver carcinoma and hepatitis B virus infection. The CDR3 DNA follows: TGTGCCAGCAGTTTGCGGGGGAGGGCCCAATTAGAGACCCAGTACTTC. Protein sequence: CASSLRGRAQLETQYF. Full variable domain (missing parts from reference TRBV28 and TRBJ2-5): DVKVTQSSRYLVKRTGEKVFLECVQDMDHENMFWYRQDPGLGLRLIYFSYDVKMKEKGDIPEGYSVSREKKERFSLILESASTNQTSMYLCASSLRGRAQLETQYFGPGTRLLVL.